This entry lists 18 T cell receptor beta chains sequenced from one sample in a study of blood T cell repertoires in COVID-19. The repertoire was sequenced with immunoSEQ multiplex PCR; TCRdb's copy has only in-frame clones and lacks some. The data show around 310,000 clones, approximately 89% seen once. The material sequenced was PBMCs or T cells enriched from blood (not recorded which). These receptors were collected from a woman aged 25 to 39 who had recovered from COVID-19.

V gene TRBV11-2 combines with J gene TRBJ2-1; tentative D call: TRBD2 (5 bases). The CDR3 has 18 amino acids. The germline V gene encodes CDR1 SGHAT and CDR2 FQNNGV. Trimming stripped 8 bases from V and 0 bases from J, with 23 bases between. CDR3: CASLRRMRVTSSYNEQFF. The CDR3 region has the DNA TGTGCCAGCCTACGTCGGATGAGGGTAACGAGCTCCTACAATGAGCAGTTCTTC.

The chain uses TRBV5-4 and TRBJ1-2; D remains ambiguous. The ends were cut back, 5 bases at V and 0 bases at J, with 17 bases in the middle. Germline values: CDR1 SGHNT, CDR2 YYREEE (reference sequence). CDR3 length equals 16 residues. The DNA of the CDR3 is TGTGCCAGCAGTTTTGGCAAGGAGGGATCTAACTATGGCTACACCTTC. This sequence encodes CASSFGKEGSNYGYTF.

The chain employs TRBV21-1 and TRBJ1-3. TRBV21-1 constitutes a pseudogene. The CDR3 is 13 residues long. The CDR3 loop reads CASSSGYGNTIYF. The CDR3 nucleotides are TGTGCCAGCAGCTCGGGGTATGGAAACACCATATATTTT.

This chain uses TRBV12-2 with TRBJ2-7; TRBD1 is taken as the D call from the table, unchecked against the DNA. TRBV12-2 is termed a pseudogene. The CDR3 totals 15 residues. Here the CDR3 DNA reads TGTGCAAGTCGCTTAGGGGGGACAGTGTGCAACGAGCAGTACTTC. It is translated as CASRLGGTVCNEQYF.

The gene calls are TRBV28 and TRBJ2-1; TRBD2 matches 9 bases. The V gene's germline CDR1 is MDHEN and CDR2 SYDVKM. The junction had 14 bases not matched to a gene; V was cut back by 6 bases and J by 8 bases. CDR3 length equals 16 residues. DNA for the CDR3: TGTGCCAGCAGCGCGGGAGGGGGGGGCTCAGTGGATGAGCAGTTCTTC. This encodes CASSAGGGGSVDEQFF.

The chain employs TRBV24-1 and TRBJ2-2; TRBD1 agrees at 11 bases. V gave up 3 bases and J gave up 4 bases; unmatched junction bases: 12. The CDR3 is made up of 19 amino acids. The germline gives CDR1 KGHDR, CDR2 SFDVKD. This chain's CDR3 is CATSDPGTGGFRVTGELFF. Written as DNA, the CDR3 is TGTGCCACCAGTGATCCCGGGACAGGGGGTTTTCGTGTCACCGGGGAGCTGTTTTTT.

The chain is built from TRBV7-9 and TRBJ2-7; unclear D gene. Trimming removed 5 bases from V and 4 bases from J, with 15 bases in between. This CDR3 spans 14 amino acids. Germline CDR1 is SEHNR and CDR2 is FQNEAQ (reference sequence). The CDR3, as DNA: TGTGCCAGCAGCCGTACGACCCAGGTTTACGAGCAGTACTTC. Protein: CASSRTTQVYEQYF.

This clone occurred once. This chain links TRBV6-6 with TRBJ2-7, with 8 bases fitting TRBD2. The CDR3 spans 16 residues. CDR1 is MNHNY and CDR2 is SVGAGI in the germline V gene (reference sequence). Trimming cost V 0 bases and J 4 bases; bases outside gene matches: 8. The CDR3 reads CASSYSTSGSGYEQYF. The CDR3 bases are TGTGCCAGCAGTTACTCGACCAGCGGGAGCGGGTACGAGCAGTACTTC.

The gene calls are TRBV25-1 and TRBJ1-6, with a possible D match to TRBD1 (5 bases). The CDR3 loop spans 14 amino acids. V gave up 4 bases and J gave up 9 bases, with 13 bases separating them. Germline V gene sequence: CDR1 MGHDK, CDR2 SYGVNS. The CDR3 here is CASSGGTNRSPLHF. DNA of the CDR3: TGTGCCAGCAGTGGCGGGACGAATCGTTCACCCCTCCACTTT.

V and J are TRBV27 and TRBJ2-6, with D uncertain. The CDR3 spans 13 residues. V was clipped by 3 bases and J by 4 bases, with 4 bases between them. The germline V gene has CDR1 MNHEY and CDR2 SMNVEV (reference sequence). CDR3 nucleotides: TGTGCCAGCAGTTTCCGGGGGGCCAACGTCCTGACTTTC. This codes for CASSFRGANVLTF.

The V call is TRBV5-6, the J call TRBJ1-6; 9 positions match TRBD1. The CDR3 runs to 15 residues. V dropped 4 bases and J dropped 8; count of bases not matched to a gene: 7. Germline values: CDR1 SGHDT, CDR2 YYEEEE. CDR3 protein: CASSRGQGSYSPLHF. The CDR3 DNA reads as TGTGCCAGCAGCAGGGGACAGGGTTCGTATTCACCCCTCCACTTT.

J is TRBJ2-2 and V is TRBV6-5; D unresolved. The germline V gene has CDR1 MNHEY and CDR2 SVGAGI. CDR3 length: 12 residues. V shed 2 bases and J shed 6 bases, with 4 bases lying between them. CDR3 coding DNA: TGTGCCAGCAGTTACCGTGCCGGGGAGCTGTTTTTT. Translating gives CASSYRAGELFF.

The V call is TRBV19, the J call TRBJ2-5; no reliable D call. From germline, CDR1 is LNHDA and CDR2 SQIVND (reference sequence). The CDR3 is made up of 14 amino acids. Trimming removed 5 bases from V and 5 bases from J, with 15 bases in between. The CDR3 loop reads CASSARLGEETQYF. In DNA form, the CDR3 reads TGTGCCAGTAGTGCACGACTCGGAGAGGAGACCCAGTACTTC.

The chain combines TRBV19 with TRBJ2-2; the D gene is possibly TRBD2 (5 bases). The CDR3 totals 14 residues. Germline CDR1 LNHDA, CDR2 SQIVND (reference sequence). The V gene lost 9 bases and the J gene lost 1 base, with 12 bases spanning the gap. This CDR3 is CARIFRENTGELFF. Written as DNA, the CDR3 is TGTGCCAGGATTTTTCGGGAGAACACCGGGGAGCTGTTTTTT.

The chain is built from TRBV29-1 and TRBJ1-2, with 7 bases that match TRBD1. This CDR3 region has 12 residues. Germline assignment: CDR1 SQVTM and CDR2 ANQGSEA. The CDR3 reads CSVITGDYGYTF. CDR3 coding DNA: TGCAGTGTTATCACAGGGGACTATGGCTACACCTTC. The entire variable domain, with the rest obtained from reference TRBV29-1 and TRBJ1-2, is as follows: SAVISQKPSRDICQRGTSLTIQCQVDSQVTMMFWYRQQPGQSLTLIATANQGSEATYESGFVIDKFPISRPNLTFSTLTVSNMSPEDSSIYLCSVITGDYGYTFGSGTRLTVV.

This chain uses TRBV11-3 with TRBJ2-2; D might be TRBD2 (5 bases). Per germline, CDR1 SGHNT and CDR2 YENEEA. V lost 4 bases, J lost 8 bases, and 17 bases lay in between. The CDR3 sequence is 15 residues long. DNA of the CDR3: TGTGCCAGCAGCTCGAAAGACTCGGACTTTGGGGAGCTGTTTTTT. Translating it yields CASSSKDSDFGELFF. The entire variable domain, with the rest obtained from reference TRBV11-3 and TRBJ2-2, is as follows: EAGVVQSPRYKIIEKKQPVAFWCNPISGHNTLYWYLQNLGQGPELLIRYENEEAVDDSQLPKDRFSAERLKGVDSTLKIQPAELGDSAVYLCASSSKDSDFGELFFGEGSRLTVL.

The chain joins TRBV4-1 to TRBJ1-2, with 8 positions matching TRBD1. The CDR3 consists of 15 residues. Germline trimming cut 1 base from V and 3 bases from J; bases unmatched to any gene: 4. The germline V gene encodes CDR1 MGHRA and CDR2 YSYEKL. CDR3 amino acids: CASSQAQGADYGYTF. CDR3 nucleotide sequence: TGCGCCAGCAGCCAAGCGCAGGGGGCAGACTATGGCTACACCTTC.

This chain connects TRBV9 to TRBJ2-1; 8 nucleotides agree with TRBD2. J lost 1 base, V lost 4 bases, and 10 bases had no gene match. CDR3 length equals 17 residues. Germline V lookup: CDR1 SGDLS, CDR2 YYNGEE. As DNA, the CDR3 is TGTGCCAGCAGCTCTATGATCGGGAGGGAGTCCTACAATGAGCAGTTCTTC. It yields the protein CASSSMIGRESYNEQFF.